This record concerns one TCR beta chain sequence. The data originate from a study of blood T cell repertoires in COVID-19. Across the whole study: COVID-19 samples collected from the United States, Italy and Spain covered acute and convalescent phases.

Those enrolled in Seattle joined during active infection and were followed longitudinally afterward. Authors' analysis steps: From reference gene primer amplification, estimates of nucleated cell counts were derived. The data were produced by immunoSEQ multiplex PCR, yet TCRdb's version contains in-frame clones alone and is incomplete. V, J and clone size reflect that table, while D and trimming were determined from the DNA. The sample contains over 200,000 clones, more than 80% of which appear only once. The sequence derives from a woman in her thirties with COVID-19, enrolled during active disease. The sequenced sample was peripheral blood.

CDR3 DNA: TGTGCCAGCAGCTTAGGCCGATTGAGTTACACTGAAGCTTTCTTT. The encoded protein is CASSLGRLSYTEAFF. The chain links TRBV13 to TRBJ1-1; D gene unclear. Looked up from germline, CDR1 is PRHDT and CDR2 is FYEKMQ (reference sequence). Trimming took 0 bases from V and 3 from J, leaving 11 bases between them. The CDR3 extends over 15 amino acids.